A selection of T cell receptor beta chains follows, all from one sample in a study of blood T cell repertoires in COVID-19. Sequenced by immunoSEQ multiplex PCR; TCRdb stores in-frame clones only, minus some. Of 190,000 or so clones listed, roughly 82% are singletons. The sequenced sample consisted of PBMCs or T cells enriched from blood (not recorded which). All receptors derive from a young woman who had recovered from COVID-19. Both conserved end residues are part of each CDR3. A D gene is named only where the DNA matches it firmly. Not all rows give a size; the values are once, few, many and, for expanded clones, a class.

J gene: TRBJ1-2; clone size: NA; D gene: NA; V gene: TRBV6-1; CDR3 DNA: TGTGCCAGCAGTGAGGACAGTAACTATGGCTACACCTTC; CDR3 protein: CASSEDSNYGYTF
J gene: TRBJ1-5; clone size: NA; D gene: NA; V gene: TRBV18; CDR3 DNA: TGTGCCAGCTCAGAAAGACCCGGGGTTCTCAATCAGCCCCAGCATTTT; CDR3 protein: CASSERPGVLNQPQHF
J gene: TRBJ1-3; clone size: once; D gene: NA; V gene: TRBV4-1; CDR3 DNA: TGCGCCAGCAGCCAAGAGCCGAGTAGCTCTGGAAACACCATATATTTT; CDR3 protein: CASSQEPSSSGNTIYF
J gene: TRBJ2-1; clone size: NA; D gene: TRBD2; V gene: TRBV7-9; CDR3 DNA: TGTGCCAGCACCACCCCTAGCGGCCCCTACAATGAGCAGTTCTTC; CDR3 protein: CASTTPSGPYNEQFF
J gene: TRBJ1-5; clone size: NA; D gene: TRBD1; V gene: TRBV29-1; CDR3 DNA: TGCAGCGTAAAGACAGGGTCGGCTAGTCATAGCAATCAGCCCCAGCATTTT; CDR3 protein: CSVKTGSASHSNQPQHF
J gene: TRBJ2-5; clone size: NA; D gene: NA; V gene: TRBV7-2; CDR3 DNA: TGTGCCAGCAGCTTATCTCGAGAGACCCAGTACTTC; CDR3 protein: CASSLSRETQYF
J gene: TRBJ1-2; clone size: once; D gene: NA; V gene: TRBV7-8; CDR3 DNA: TGTGCCAGCAGCACTCGGGGGGGCTATGGCTACACCTTC; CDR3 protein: CASSTRGGYGYTF
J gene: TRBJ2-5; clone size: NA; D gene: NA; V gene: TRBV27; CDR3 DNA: TGTGCCAGCAGTTTACTTTCGGGAGAAGAGACCCAGTACTTC; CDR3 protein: CASSLLSGEETQYF
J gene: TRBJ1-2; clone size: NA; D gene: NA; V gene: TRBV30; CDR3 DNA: TGTGCCTGGAGTAGCAGCGGGGGCTACACCTTC; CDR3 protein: CAWSSSGGYTF
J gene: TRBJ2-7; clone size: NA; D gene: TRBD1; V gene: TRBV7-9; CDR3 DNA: TGTGCCAGCAGCTTAGCGGACGCAGGGGGCTACGAGCAGTACTTC; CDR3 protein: CASSLADAGGYEQYF
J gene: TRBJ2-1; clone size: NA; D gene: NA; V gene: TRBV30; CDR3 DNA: TGTGCCTGGAGTGGAATGACTACCGCCTACAATGAGCAGTTCTTC; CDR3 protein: CAWSGMTTAYNEQFF
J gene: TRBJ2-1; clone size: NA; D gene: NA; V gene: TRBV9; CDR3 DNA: TGTGCCAGCAGCGTAAGCCCAACTACCTATAATGAGCAGTTCTTC; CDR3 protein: CASSVSPTTYNEQFF
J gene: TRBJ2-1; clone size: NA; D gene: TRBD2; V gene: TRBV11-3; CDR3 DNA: TGTGCCAGCAGACGGGGGACTAGCGGGAGTTATGAGCAGTTCTTC; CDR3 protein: CASRRGTSGSYEQFF
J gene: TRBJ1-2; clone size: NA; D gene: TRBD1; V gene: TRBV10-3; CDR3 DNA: TGTGCCATCAGTGAGTCTGGACAGGGAGAGTTGGATGGCTACACCTTC; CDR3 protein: CAISESGQGELDGYTF
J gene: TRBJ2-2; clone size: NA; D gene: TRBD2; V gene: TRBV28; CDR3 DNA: TGTGCCAGCAGGCATTTACTAGCGGGATCGAACACCGGGGAGCTGTTTTTT; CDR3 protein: CASRHLLAGSNTGELFF
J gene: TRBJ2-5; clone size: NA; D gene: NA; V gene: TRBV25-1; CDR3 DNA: TGTGCCAGCAGTGAATATCGGGGGGCCGGGGAGACCCAGTACTTC; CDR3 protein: CASSEYRGAGETQYF
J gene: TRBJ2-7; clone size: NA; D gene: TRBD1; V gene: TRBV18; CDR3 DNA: TGTGCCAGCTCACCATTCCGGGACAGCTACGAGCAGTACTTC; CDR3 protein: CASSPFRDSYEQYF
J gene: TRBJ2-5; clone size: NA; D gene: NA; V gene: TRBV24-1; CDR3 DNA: TGTGCCACCAGTGATCCAGGGTGGGAGACCCAGTACTTC; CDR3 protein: CATSDPGWETQYF
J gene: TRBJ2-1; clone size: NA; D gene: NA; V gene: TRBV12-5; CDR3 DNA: TGTGCTAGTGGTCGGGAGTACCATGAGCAGTTCTTC; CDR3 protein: CASGREYHEQFF
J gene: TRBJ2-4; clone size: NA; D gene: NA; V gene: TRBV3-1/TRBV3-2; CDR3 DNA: TGTGCCAGCAGCCAAGGGCTAGCCTCTTATGACATTCAGTACTTC; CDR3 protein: CASSQGLASYDIQYF
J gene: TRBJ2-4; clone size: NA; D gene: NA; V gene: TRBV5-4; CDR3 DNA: TGTGCCAGCAGCTTGGCGTTGAGGAAAAACATTCAGTACTTC; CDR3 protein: CASSLALRKNIQYF
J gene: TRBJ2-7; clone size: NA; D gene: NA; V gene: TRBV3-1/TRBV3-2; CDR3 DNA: TGTGCCAGCAGCCAAGATCGAGGCGGCAGCTCCTACGAGCAGTACTTC; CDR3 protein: CASSQDRGGSSYEQYF
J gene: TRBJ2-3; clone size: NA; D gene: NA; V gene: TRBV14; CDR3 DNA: TGTGCCAGCAGTCGCGCAGGGTTTCGCACAGATACGCAGTATTTT; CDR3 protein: CASSRAGFRTDTQYF
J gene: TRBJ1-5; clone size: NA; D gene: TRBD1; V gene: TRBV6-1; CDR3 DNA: TGTGCCAGCAGTGAACAGGGGGCGCGCAATCAGCCCCAGCATTTT; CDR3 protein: CASSEQGARNQPQHF
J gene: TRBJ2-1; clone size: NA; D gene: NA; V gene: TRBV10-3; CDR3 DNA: TGTGCCATCAGTAACCGACAGAGACTCTACAATGAGCAGTTCTTC; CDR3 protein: CAISNRQRLYNEQFF
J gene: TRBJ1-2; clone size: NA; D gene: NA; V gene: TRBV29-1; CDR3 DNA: TGCAGCGTACAGGGTCCGAACTATGGCTACACCTTC; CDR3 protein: CSVQGPNYGYTF
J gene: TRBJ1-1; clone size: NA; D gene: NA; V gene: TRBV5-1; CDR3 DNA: TGCGCCAGCAGCTTACGACAGAACACTGAAGCTTTCTTT; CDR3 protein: CASSLRQNTEAFF
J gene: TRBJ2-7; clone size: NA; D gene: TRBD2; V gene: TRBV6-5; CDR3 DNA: TGTGCCAGCAAAACTAGCGGGGCCTCCTACGAGCAGTACTTC; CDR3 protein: CASKTSGASYEQYF
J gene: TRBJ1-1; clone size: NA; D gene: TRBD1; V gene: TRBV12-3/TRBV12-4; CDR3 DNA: TGTGCCAGCAGTCAGGGGGAGAACACTGAAGCTTTCTTT; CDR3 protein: CASSQGENTEAFF
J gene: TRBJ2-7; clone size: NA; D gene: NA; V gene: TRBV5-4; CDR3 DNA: TGTGCGTCCTCTGTCGGGGGAACTAGTCCCAGCTCCTACGAGCAGTACTTC; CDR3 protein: CASSVGGTSPSSYEQYF
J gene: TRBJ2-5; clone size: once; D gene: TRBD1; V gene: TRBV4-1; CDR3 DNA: TGCGCCAGCAGCCAAAAAGGGGGGGCGACAGGGGGAGAGACCCAGTACTTC; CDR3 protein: CASSQKGGATGGETQYF
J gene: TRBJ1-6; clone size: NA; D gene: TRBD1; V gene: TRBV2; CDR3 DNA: TGTGCCAGCAGCCAGACAGGGTACAATTCACCCCTCCACTTT; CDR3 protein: CASSQTGYNSPLHF
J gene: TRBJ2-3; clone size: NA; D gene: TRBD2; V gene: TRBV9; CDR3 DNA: TGTGCCAGCAGCCCGACGACTAGCGGAAGCACAGATACGCAGTATTTT; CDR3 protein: CASSPTTSGSTDTQYF
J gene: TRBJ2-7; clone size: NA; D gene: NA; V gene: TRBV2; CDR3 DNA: TGTGCCAGCAGTGCGCTAGTTTCCGAGCAGTACTTC; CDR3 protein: CASSALVSEQYF
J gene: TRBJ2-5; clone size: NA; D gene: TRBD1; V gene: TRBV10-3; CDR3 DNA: TGTGCCATCAGTGAGTCGCAGGGGGTCCAAGAGACCCAGTACTTC; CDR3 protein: CAISESQGVQETQYF